The 15 T cell receptor beta chains in this list originate from one sample, sequenced in a study of neurological immune-mediated disorders. TCRdb processed the 5' RACE reads anew with MiXCR; each CDR3 protein has one entry. The repertoire consists of 65,000 to 70,000 distinct CDR3 sequences, with roughly 3.6% occurring once and the leading ten covering about 1.5%. The sequencing input was PBMCs. The origin of the receptors is a man aged 30-40 years with multiple sclerosis.

This clonotype occurred many times. The rearrangement uses TRBV6-5 and TRBJ1-6; D might be TRBD1 (5 bases). CDR1 and CDR2 (germline): MNHEY, SVGAGI. CDR3 size: 14 residues. V was clipped by 2 bases and J by 9 bases, with 11 bases between them. The CDR3 coding sequence is TGTGCCAGCAGTTACAAGGGGCCGGCTTCACCCCTCCACTTT. Translation gives CASSYKGPASPLHF.

This clonotype was detected a few times. The J gene is TRBJ2-5, the V gene TRBV14; D is uncertain. V shed 4 bases and J shed 2 bases, with 8 bases lying between them. Per the germline V gene, CDR1 is SGHDN and CDR2 is FVKESK. This CDR3 is built from 13 residues. CDR3 protein: CASSLFLQETQYF. As DNA, the CDR3 is TGTGCCAGCAGCCTCTTCTTACAAGAGACCCAGTACTTC.

In this sample, this clonotype turned up many times. CDR3 nucleotides: TGTGCCAGCAGCCAAGGACAGTCCTCCTACGAGCAGTACTTC. Protein product: CASSQGQSSYEQYF. The J gene is TRBJ2-7, the V gene TRBV7-9; D may be TRBD1 (6 bases). V lost 5 bases to trimming and J lost 0 bases, with 11 bases between them. This CDR3 has 14 residues. Germline lookup yields CDR1 SEHNR and CDR2 FQNEAQ (reference sequence).

At least ten counts were recorded for this clonotype. The chain uses TRBV20-1 and TRBJ1-5; D unresolved. The CDR3 sequence is 14 residues long. The V end was cut by 3 bases, the J end by 0 bases, with 9 bases between. Germline CDR1 reads DFQATT; CDR2 reads SNEGSKA (reference sequence). Written as DNA, the CDR3 is TGCAGTGCTAGCCCGACGGATAGCAATCAGCCCCAGCATTTT. Translating it yields CSASPTDSNQPQHF.

Concerning this clonotype: This may arise from a read error, as a much more abundant clone is one base away. The chain has TRBV5-1 and TRBJ2-7; D call uncertain. Trimming removed 2 bases at V and 2 bases at J, with 8 bases between. The CDR3 is 13 residues long. The V gene's germline CDR1 is SGHRS and CDR2 YFSETQ. This chain's CDR3 is CASSFGIAYEQYF. CDR3 bases: TGCGCCAGCAGCTTCGGAATAGCCTACGAGCAGTACTTC.

This clonotype was found many times. The chain uses TRBV20-1 and TRBJ2-5; D unclear. The V gene lost 0 bases and the J gene lost 3 bases, with 17 bases spanning the gap. Per the germline V gene, CDR1 is DFQATT and CDR2 is SNEGSKA (reference sequence). CDR3 length: 16 residues. DNA of the CDR3: TGCAGTGCTAGAGACTTAGACGTTTTTCCCAAAGAGACCCAGTACTTC. It encodes CSARDLDVFPKETQYF.

This clonotype was observed many times. This chain uses TRBV7-6 with TRBJ2-7; D perhaps matches TRBD1 (6 bases). In germline, CDR1 is SGHVS, CDR2 FNYEAQ. The CDR3 is 14 residues long. The germline V and J ends were trimmed by 0 bases and 3 bases, with 9 bases remaining between them. The DNA of the CDR3 is TGTGCCAGCAGCTTAGCGGGGGCCATCTACGAGCAGTACTTC. As protein: CASSLAGAIYEQYF.

This clonotype occurred many times. The chain uses TRBV5-5 and TRBJ2-2; 10 nucleotides align to TRBD2. Trimming at V came to 1 base and at J to 4 bases, leaving 1 base not matched to a gene. CDR3 size: 15 residues. Per germline, CDR1 SGHKS and CDR2 YYEKEE (reference sequence). The CDR3 DNA is TGTGCCAGCAGCTTGCCTAGCGGGAGCACCGGGGAGCTGTTTTTT. Translation gives CASSLPSGSTGELFF.

The sample holds many counts of this clonotype. Germline and junction disagree at one end, which may indicate a read error. The gene calls are TRBV7-2 and TRBJ1-5, with D unresolved. CDR1 SGHTA and CDR2 FQGNSA come from the germline V gene. The CDR3 is 12 amino acids. DNA of the CDR3: TGTGCCAGCAGCTTAGGGGCCCAGCCCCAGAATTTT. The encoded protein is CASSLGAQPQNF.

The table lists this clonotype with many counts. The CDR3 coding sequence is TGCGCCAGCAGCCCAAGTCCGGGTTTGAACACTGAAGCTTTCTTT. Translating gives CASSPSPGLNTEAFF. The J gene is TRBJ1-1, the V gene TRBV4-1; no clear D. This CDR3 contains 15 residues. Trimming removed 4 bases from V and 0 bases from J, with 12 bases in between. The germline V gene has CDR1 MGHRA and CDR2 YSYEKL.

This clonotype was seen ten or more times. The chain combines TRBV5-5 with TRBJ1-2; D is perhaps TRBD1 (6 bases). The V end lost 0 bases, the J end lost 5 bases, and 8 bases lay between the germline ends. Germline V gives CDR1 SGHKS, CDR2 YYEKEE (reference sequence). The CDR3 covers 13 residues. CDR3 amino acids: CASSLADRYGYTF. CDR3 nucleotide sequence: TGTGCCAGCAGCTTGGCGGACAGATATGGCTACACCTTC.

This clonotype was seen at least ten times. The V call is TRBV10-3, the J call TRBJ2-3; D not resolved. Trimming took off 3 bases at V and 2 bases at J, with 9 bases between the two ends. The CDR3 totals 14 residues. Germline CDR1 and CDR2: ENHRY and SYGVKD. CDR3 region: CAISDVLNTDTQYF. The DNA for the CDR3 is TGTGCCATCAGTGATGTCCTAAACACAGATACGCAGTATTTT.

In this sample, this clonotype turned up many times. The chain employs TRBV7-2 and TRBJ2-3; unclear D gene. Per the germline V gene, CDR1 is SGHTA and CDR2 is FQGNSA. Trimming pared 5 bases from V and 6 bases from J, leaving 9 bases between. The CDR3 has 12 residues. The CDR3 bases are TGTGCCAGCAGCCCGACGGCGGATACGCAGTATTTT. This encodes CASSPTADTQYF.

This clonotype was detected ten times or more. The rearrangement joins TRBV20-1 to TRBJ2-7; 7 bases align to TRBD1. The germline V gene has CDR1 DFQATT and CDR2 SNEGSKA (reference sequence). The CDR3 sequence is 12 residues long. V lost 6 bases to trimming and J lost 7 bases; unmatched junction nucleotides: 9. CDR3 in amino acids: CSAADRELEQYF. CDR3 sequence (DNA): TGCAGTGCAGCCGACAGGGAACTTGAGCAGTACTTC.

This clonotype was observed at least ten times. The chain employs TRBV6-5 and TRBJ1-3; 9 bases align to TRBD1. Germline CDR1 MNHEY, CDR2 SVGAGI. This CDR3 is built from 18 residues. V lost 4 bases, J lost 4 bases, and 14 bases stayed unmatched. The CDR3 DNA reads TGTGCCAGCAGTTCCTTCCGTGGACAGGGGAAGAGAGGAAACACCATATATTTT. It codes for CASSSFRGQGKRGNTIYF.